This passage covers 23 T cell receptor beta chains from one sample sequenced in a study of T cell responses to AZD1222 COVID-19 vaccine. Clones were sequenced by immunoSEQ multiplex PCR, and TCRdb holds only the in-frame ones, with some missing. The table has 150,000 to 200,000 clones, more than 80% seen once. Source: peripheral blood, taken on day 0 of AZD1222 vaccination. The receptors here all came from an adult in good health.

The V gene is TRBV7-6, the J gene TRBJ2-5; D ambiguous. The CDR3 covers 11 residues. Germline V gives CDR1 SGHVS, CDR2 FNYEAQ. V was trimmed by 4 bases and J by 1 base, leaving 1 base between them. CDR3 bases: TGTGCCAGCAGCTCCCAAGAGACCCAGTACTTC. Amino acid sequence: CASSSQETQYF.

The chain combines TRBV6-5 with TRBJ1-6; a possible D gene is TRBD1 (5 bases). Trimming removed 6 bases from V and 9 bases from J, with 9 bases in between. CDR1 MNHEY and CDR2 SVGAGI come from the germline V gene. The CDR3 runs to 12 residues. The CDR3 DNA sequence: TGTGCCAGCAGCTCCAGGGTTTCACCCCTCCACTTT. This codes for CASSSRVSPLHF.

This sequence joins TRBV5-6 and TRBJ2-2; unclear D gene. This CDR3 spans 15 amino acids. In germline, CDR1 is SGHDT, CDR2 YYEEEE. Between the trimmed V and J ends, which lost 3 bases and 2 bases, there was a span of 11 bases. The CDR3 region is CASSSVKHNTGELFF. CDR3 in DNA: TGTGCCAGCAGCTCGGTAAAACATAACACCGGGGAGCTGTTTTTT. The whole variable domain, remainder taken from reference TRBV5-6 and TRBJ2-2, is DAGVTQSPTHLIKTRGQQVTLRCSPKSGHDTVSWYQQALGQGPQFIFQYYEEEERQRGNFPDRFSGHQFPNYSSELNVNALLLGDSALYLCASSSVKHNTGELFFGEGSRLTVL.

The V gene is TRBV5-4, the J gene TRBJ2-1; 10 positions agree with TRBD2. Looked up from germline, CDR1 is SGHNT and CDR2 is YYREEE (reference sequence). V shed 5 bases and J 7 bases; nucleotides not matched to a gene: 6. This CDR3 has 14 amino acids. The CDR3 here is CASRLAGARNEQFF. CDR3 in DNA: TGTGCCAGCAGGCTAGCGGGGGCGAGAAATGAGCAGTTCTTC.

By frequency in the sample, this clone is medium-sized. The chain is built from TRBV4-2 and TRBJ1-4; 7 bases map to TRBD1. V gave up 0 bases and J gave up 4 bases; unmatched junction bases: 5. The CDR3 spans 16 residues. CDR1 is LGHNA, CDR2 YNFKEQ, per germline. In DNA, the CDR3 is TGTGCCAGCAGCCAAGACGGGACAGCTCGTAATGAAAAACTGTTTTTT. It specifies CASSQDGTARNEKLFF.

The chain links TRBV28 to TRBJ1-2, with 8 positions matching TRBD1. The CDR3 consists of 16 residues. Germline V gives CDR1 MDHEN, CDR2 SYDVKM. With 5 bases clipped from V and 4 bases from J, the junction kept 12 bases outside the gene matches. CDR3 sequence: CASSGPGTGTFYGYTF. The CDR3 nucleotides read TGTGCCAGCAGTGGGCCGGGGACAGGCACTTTCTATGGCTACACCTTC.

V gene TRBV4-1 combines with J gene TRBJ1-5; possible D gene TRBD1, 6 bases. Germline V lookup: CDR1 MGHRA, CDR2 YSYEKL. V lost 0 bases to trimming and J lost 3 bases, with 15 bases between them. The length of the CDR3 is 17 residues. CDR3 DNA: TGCGCCAGCAGCCAAGATCCCCCCGCAGGGGTCAATCAGCCCCAGCATTTT. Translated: CASSQDPPAGVNQPQHF.

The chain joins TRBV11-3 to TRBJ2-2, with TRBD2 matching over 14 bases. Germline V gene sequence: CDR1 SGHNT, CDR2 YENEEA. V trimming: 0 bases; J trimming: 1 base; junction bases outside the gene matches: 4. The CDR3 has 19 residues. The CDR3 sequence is CASSLDFGTSGGNTGELFF. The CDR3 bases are TGTGCCAGCAGCTTAGATTTCGGGACTAGCGGGGGGAACACCGGGGAGCTGTTTTTT.

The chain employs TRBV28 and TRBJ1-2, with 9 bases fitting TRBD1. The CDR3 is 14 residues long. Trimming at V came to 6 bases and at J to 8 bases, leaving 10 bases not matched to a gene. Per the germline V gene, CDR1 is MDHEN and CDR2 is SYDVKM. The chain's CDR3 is CASRLQGASRGYTF. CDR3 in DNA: TGTGCCAGCAGATTACAGGGGGCAAGCCGGGGCTACACCTTC.

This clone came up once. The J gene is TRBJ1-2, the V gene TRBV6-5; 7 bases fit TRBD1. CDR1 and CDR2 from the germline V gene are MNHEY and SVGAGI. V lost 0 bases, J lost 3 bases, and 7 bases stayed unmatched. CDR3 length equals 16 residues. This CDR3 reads CASSYSRTGAYYGYTF. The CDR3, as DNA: TGTGCCAGCAGTTACTCGCGCACAGGGGCCTACTATGGCTACACCTTC.

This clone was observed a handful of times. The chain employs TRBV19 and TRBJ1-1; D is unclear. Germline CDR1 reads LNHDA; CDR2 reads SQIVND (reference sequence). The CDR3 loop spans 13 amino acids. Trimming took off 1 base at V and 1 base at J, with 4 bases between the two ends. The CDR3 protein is CASSIGENTEAFF. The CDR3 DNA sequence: TGTGCCAGTAGTATAGGAGAGAACACTGAAGCTTTCTTT. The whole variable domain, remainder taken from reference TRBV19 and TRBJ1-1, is DGGITQSPKYLFRKEGQNVTLSCEQNLNHDAMYWYRQDPGQGLRLIYYSQIVNDFQKGDIAEGYSVSREKKESFPLTVTSAQKNPTAFYLCASSIGENTEAFFGQGTRLTVV.

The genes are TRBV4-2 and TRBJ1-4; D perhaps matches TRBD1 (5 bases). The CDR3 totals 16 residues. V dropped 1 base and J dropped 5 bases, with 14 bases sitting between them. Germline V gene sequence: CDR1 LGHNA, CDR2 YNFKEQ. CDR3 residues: CASSQVMGGGNEKLFF. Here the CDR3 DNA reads TGTGCCAGCAGCCAAGTCATGGGGGGAGGGAATGAAAAACTGTTTTTT.

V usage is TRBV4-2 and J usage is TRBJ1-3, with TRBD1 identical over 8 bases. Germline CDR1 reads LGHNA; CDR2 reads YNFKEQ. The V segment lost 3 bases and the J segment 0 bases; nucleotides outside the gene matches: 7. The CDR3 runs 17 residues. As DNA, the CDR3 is TGTGCCAGCAGCCATCCTGCCGGACAGGGCTCTGGAAACACCATATATTTT. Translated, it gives CASSHPAGQGSGNTIYF.

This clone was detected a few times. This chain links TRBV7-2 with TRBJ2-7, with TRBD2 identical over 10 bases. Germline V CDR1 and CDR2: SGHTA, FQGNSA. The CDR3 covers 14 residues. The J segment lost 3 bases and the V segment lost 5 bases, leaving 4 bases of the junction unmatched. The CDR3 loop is CASSPVAGGYEQYF. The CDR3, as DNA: TGTGCCAGCAGCCCAGTAGCGGGAGGCTACGAGCAGTACTTC.

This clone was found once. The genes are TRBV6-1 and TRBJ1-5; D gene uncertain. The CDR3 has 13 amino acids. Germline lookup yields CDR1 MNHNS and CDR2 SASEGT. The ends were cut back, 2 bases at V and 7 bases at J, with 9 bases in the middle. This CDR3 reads CASSESLRQPQHF. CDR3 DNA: TGTGCCAGCAGTGAATCTCTCCGGCAGCCCCAGCATTTT.

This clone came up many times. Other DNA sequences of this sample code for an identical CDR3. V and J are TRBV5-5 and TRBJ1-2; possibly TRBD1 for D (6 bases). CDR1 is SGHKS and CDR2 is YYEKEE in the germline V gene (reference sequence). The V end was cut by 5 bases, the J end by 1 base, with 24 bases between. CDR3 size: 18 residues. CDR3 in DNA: TGTGCCAGCAGGGGCTGGGGGGGGCCGGACGGCGTTAACTATGGCTACACCTTC. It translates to CASRGWGGPDGVNYGYTF. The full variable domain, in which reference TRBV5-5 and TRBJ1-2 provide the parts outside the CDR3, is DAGVTQSPTHLIKTRGQQVTLRCSPISGHKSVSWYQQVLGQGPQFIFQYYEKEERGRGNFPDRFSARQFPNYSSELNVNALLLGDSALYLCASRGWGGPDGVNYGYTFGSGTRLTVV.

In nucleotides, the CDR3 is TGCGCCAGCAGCTTTCAAAATGATGGAAACACCATATATTTT. The encoded protein is CASSFQNDGNTIYF. The J gene is TRBJ1-3, the V gene TRBV5-1; D call uncertain. This CDR3 has 14 residues. The germline V gene encodes CDR1 SGHRS and CDR2 YFSETQ. Trimming removed 2 bases at V and 3 bases at J, with 9 bases between.

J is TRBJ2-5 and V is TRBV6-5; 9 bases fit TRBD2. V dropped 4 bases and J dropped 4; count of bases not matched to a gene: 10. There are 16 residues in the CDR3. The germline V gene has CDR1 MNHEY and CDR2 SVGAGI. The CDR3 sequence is CASSLAGAPAVETQYF. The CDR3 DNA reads TGTGCCAGCAGTTTAGCGGGAGCTCCGGCGGTAGAGACCCAGTACTTC.

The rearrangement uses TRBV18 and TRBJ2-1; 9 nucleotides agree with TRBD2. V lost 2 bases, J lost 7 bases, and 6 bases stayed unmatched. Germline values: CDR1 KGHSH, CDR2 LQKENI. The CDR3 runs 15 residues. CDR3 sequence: CASSPAGGPSNEQFF. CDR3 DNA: TGTGCCAGCTCACCAGCGGGAGGGCCTAGTAATGAGCAGTTCTTC. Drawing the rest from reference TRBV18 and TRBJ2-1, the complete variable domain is NAGVMQNPRHLVRRRGQEARLRCSPMKGHSHVYWYRQLPEEGLKFMVYLQKENIIDESGMPKERFSAEFPKEGPSILRIQQVVRGDSAAYFCASSPAGGPSNEQFFGPGTRLTVL.

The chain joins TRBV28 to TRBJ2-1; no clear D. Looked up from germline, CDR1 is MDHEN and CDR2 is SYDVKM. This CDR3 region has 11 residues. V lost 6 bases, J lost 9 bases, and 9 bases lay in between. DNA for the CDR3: TGTGCCAGCAGCTCTACCCCTGAGCAGTTCTTC. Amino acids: CASSSTPEQFF.

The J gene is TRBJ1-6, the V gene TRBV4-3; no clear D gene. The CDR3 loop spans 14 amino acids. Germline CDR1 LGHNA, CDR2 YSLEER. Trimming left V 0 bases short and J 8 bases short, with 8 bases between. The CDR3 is CASSQEAGDSPLHF. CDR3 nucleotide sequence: TGCGCCAGCAGCCAAGAAGCCGGGGATTCACCCCTCCACTTT.

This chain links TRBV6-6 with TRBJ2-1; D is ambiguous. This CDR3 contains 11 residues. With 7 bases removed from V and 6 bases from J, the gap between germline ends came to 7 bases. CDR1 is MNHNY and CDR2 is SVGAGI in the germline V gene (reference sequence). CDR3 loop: CASTVSNEQFF. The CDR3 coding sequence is TGTGCCAGCACGGTGAGCAATGAGCAGTTCTTC.

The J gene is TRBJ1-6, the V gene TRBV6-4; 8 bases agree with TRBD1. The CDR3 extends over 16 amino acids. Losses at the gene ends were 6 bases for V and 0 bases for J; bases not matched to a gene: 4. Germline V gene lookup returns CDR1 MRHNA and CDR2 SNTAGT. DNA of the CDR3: TGTGCCAGCAGGGGACAGGCGAGCTCCTATAATTCACCCCTCCACTTT. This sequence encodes CASRGQASSYNSPLHF.